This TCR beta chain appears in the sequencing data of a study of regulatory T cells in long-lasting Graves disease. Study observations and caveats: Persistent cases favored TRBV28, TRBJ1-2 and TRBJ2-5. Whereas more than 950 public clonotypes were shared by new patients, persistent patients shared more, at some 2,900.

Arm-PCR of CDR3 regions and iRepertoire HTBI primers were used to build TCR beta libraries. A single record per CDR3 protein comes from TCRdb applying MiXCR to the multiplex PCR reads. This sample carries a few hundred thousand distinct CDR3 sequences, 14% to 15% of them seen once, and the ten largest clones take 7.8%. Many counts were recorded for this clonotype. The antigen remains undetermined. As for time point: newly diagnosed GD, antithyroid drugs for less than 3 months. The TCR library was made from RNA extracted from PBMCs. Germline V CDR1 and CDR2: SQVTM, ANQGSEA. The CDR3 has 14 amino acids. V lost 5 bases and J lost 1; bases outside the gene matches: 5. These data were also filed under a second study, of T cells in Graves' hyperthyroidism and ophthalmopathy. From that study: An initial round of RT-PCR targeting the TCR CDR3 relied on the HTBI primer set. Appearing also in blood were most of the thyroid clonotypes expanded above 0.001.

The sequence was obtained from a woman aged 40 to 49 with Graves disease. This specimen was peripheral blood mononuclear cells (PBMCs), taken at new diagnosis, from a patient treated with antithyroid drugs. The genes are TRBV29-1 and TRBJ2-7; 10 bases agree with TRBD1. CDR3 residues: CSVSGTGESYEQYF. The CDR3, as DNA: TGCAGCGTTTCCGGGACAGGGGAGTCCTACGAGCAGTACTTC.